The entry below gives a single T cell receptor (beta chain) sequence along with its context. The data belong to a study of blood T cell repertoires in COVID-19. Study-level information: Sample material is recorded as cDNA or gDNA derived from T cells, B-cell-depleted T cells, or PBMCs.

Sequencing was performed with immunoSEQ multiplex PCR; in TCRdb, only in-frame clones are kept and a portion is missing. The sample has roughly 180,000 clones; 79% are singletons. Trimming took off 6 bases at V and 3 bases at J, with 9 bases between the two ends. CDR3 length: 12 residues. Germline V gene lookup returns CDR1 SGHAT and CDR2 FQNNGV. The source material was peripheral blood. The sequence came from a woman aged 55-70 years with COVID-19, enrolled during active disease. The genes are TRBV11-2 and TRBJ2-7, with D possibly TRBD2 on 5 matching bases. The chain's CDR3 is CASRLAGYEQYF. DNA of the CDR3: TGTGCCAGCAGGTTGGCGGGCTACGAGCAGTACTTC.